This is a list of T cell receptor beta chains from one sample in a study of T cell responses to AZD1222 COVID-19 vaccine. Here immunoSEQ multiplex PCR was the method, and the copy in TCRdb shows in-frame clones only, minus some. Here the sample spans around 67,000 clones, 83% being singletons. The source material was peripheral blood, sampled 28 days after the second AZD1222 dose. These receptors were taken from an adult who received the AZD1222 COVID-19 vaccine. Each CDR3 is given with its conserved first and last residue. The D gene is left open where the match is weak. Only part of the rows carry a size: once, few, many, or a class if the clone is expanded.

TRBJ2-7 | few | 15 | TRBV6-5 | TRBD2 | TGTGCCAGCAGTTTGAGCCTAGCGGGACTCTACGAGCAGTACTTC | CASSLSLAGLYEQYF
TRBJ2-7 | few | 16 | TRBV6-1 | NA | TGTGCCAGCAGTGATGTTTTGGGTGGGGGATCCTACGAGCAGTACTTC | CASSDVLGGGSYEQYF
TRBJ1-2 | NA | 15 | TRBV7-2 | NA | TGTGCCAGCAGCTTAGGGGGGACCCTAACAATTGGCTACACCTTC | CASSLGGTLTIGYTF
TRBJ2-7 | NA | 17 | TRBV28 | TRBD2 | TGTGCCAGCAGCCCTATCGCCGGGGAGGGCGCGACCTACGAGCAGTACTTC | CASSPIAGEGATYEQYF
TRBJ2-5 | NA | 15 | TRBV7-8 | NA | TGTGCCAGCAGCTTAGTGGCCCCCCCCCGAGAGACCCAGTACTTC | CASSLVAPPRETQYF
TRBJ2-7 | medium-sized | 14 | TRBV14 | NA | TGTGCCAGCAGCCAAGGCTTACGAAACTACGAGCAGTACTTC | CASSQGLRNYEQYF
TRBJ1-1 | many | 15 | TRBV4-1 | NA | TGCGCCAGCAGCCAAGAGGCCAGGGCCGAAACTGAAGCTTTCTTT | CASSQEARAETEAFF
TRBJ2-5 | NA | 13 | TRBV5-1 | NA | TGCGCCAGCAGCAAGGGGAGCCAGGAGACCCAGTACTTC | CASSKGSQETQYF
TRBJ1-1 | NA | 15 | TRBV19 | TRBD1 | TGTGCCAGTACTGGGACAGGGACGATGAACACTGAAGCTTTCTTT | CASTGTGTMNTEAFF
TRBJ1-5 | few | 14 | TRBV2 | TRBD1 | TGTGCCAGCAGTCTACAGGGGAGAGGTCAGCCCCAGCATTTT | CASSLQGRGQPQHF
TRBJ1-1 | NA | 12 | TRBV11-2 | NA | TGTGCCAGCAGCTTAGTAGTTTCTGAAGCTTTCTTT | CASSLVVSEAFF
TRBJ2-7 | once | 15 | TRBV6-5 | TRBD1 | TGTGCCAGCAGTTACTCCTGGACAGGGGCGTACGAGCAGTACTTC | CASSYSWTGAYEQYF
TRBJ2-1 | NA | 17 | TRBV7-2 | NA | TGTGCCAGCAGCTCCCGACTAGTCGGGAGCTCCTACAATGAGCAGTTCTTC | CASSSRLVGSSYNEQFF
TRBJ1-1 | NA | 12 | TRBV12-3/TRBV12-4 | NA | TGTGCCAGCAGGTTGTTGGGAGCTGAAGCTTTCTTT | CASRLLGAEAFF
TRBJ1-6 | NA | 14 | TRBV3-1/TRBV3-2 | TRBD1 | TGTGCCAGCAGCCCACAGGGGCGGGATTCACCCCTCCACTTT | CASSPQGRDSPLHF
TRBJ1-5 | NA | 14 | TRBV19 | NA | TGTGCCAGCCAGGACCGGCGGGAGGACCAGCCCCAGCATTTT | CASQDRREDQPQHF
TRBJ1-1 | NA | 15 | TRBV9 | NA | TGTGCCAGCAGCGTAGCATGGTCCTGGACCGGCGAAGCTTTCTTT | CASSVAWSWTGEAFF
TRBJ1-1 | once | 13 | TRBV7-9 | NA | TGTGCCAGCAGCTACGGGGCGGACACTGAAGCTTTCTTT | CASSYGADTEAFF
TRBJ2-7 | few | 14 | TRBV6-2/TRBV6-3 | NA | TGTGCCAGCAGTTACGAGTCGGGGCCCTACGAGCAGTACTTC | CASSYESGPYEQYF
TRBJ1-3 | NA | 11 | TRBV20-1 | NA | TGCAGGGCCAGCTCTGGAAACACCATATATTTT | CRASSGNTIYF
TRBJ1-1 | NA | 14 | TRBV7-2 | NA | TGTGCCAGCAGCTTAGATCCGGGAGGGACTGAAGCTTTCTTT | CASSLDPGGTEAFF
TRBJ1-2 | NA | 13 | TRBV30 | NA | TGTGCCTGGAGTGTAGTACAGGACTATGGCTACACCTTC | CAWSVVQDYGYTF
TRBJ2-3 | NA | 16 | TRBV7-2 | NA | TGTGCCAGCAGCTTAGTTTTGGCTCCCGTCACAGATACGCAGTATTTT | CASSLVLAPVTDTQYF
TRBJ2-1 | NA | 15 | TRBV28 | TRBD2 | TGTGCCAGCAGTTCCAGCGGGGGGGCCTACAATGAGCAGTTCTTC | CASSSSGGAYNEQFF
TRBJ1-4 | NA | 12 | TRBV19 | NA | TGTGCCACCGCTGCGGGCGGTGAAAAACTGTTTTTT | CATAAGGEKLFF
TRBJ1-1 | NA | 13 | TRBV5-1 | NA | TGCGCCAGCAGTAGACAGGTTGAGACTGAAGCTTTCTTT | CASSRQVETEAFF
TRBJ1-2 | NA | 12 | TRBV29-1 | NA | TGCAGCTCCCTAGACAGGTATTCTGGCTACACCTTC | CSSLDRYSGYTF